In its sample, the clone carrying this TCR beta chain was seen a few times. Antigen: not known. Other DNA variants within this sample encode the same CDR3. The sample is drawn from a study of T cell responses to AZD1222 COVID-19 vaccine. Whole-study results and caveats: Most donors were white British and more were female, and clonal diversity was possibly underestimated. The CD4 TCRs associated with vaccination extended across spike and predominated at 160-218 and 743-854. Vaccination with two AZD1222 doses was followed by a rise in Spike-specific TCR breadth and depth.

Germline V gene data show CDR1 as SQVTM and CDR2 as ANQGSEA. CDR3 length: 13 residues. V shed 3 bases and J 3 bases; nucleotides not matched to a gene: 5. Method: immunoSEQ multiplex PCR; TCRdb's copy keeps in-frame clones and lacks some. The sample carries some 150,000 clones, over 90% recorded once. This TCR was recovered from an adult who received the AZD1222 COVID-19 vaccine. The V and J genes are TRBV29-1 and TRBJ2-7; 7 bases fit TRBD2. The sample here was peripheral blood, taken 28 days after the second AZD1222 dose. This CDR3 is CSVEGGEGYEQYF. Here the CDR3 DNA reads TGCAGCGTTGAGGGTGGGGAGGGCTACGAGCAGTACTTC.